This TCR beta chain was retrieved from a study of shared clonotypes between healthy human individuals. The overall study: The people who gave samples were a couple of women and a few men aged 18 to 49. General study points: Sampling included only blood; tissue repertoires likely differ. Among non-shared clonotypes, generation probabilities were lower than among those shared by all four donors.

Some clones are missing from TCRdb's copy, which holds only in-frame ones; the method was immunoSEQ multiplex PCR. The table lists some 2,500,000 clones, 93% of them singletons. Nashville, Tennessee was home to all donors, who were Caucasian adults. Trimming stripped 2 bases from V and 5 bases from J, with 16 bases between. Per the germline V gene, CDR1 is MNHEY and CDR2 is SVGAGI. The CDR3 consists of 16 residues. In regard to this clone: Its cognate antigen is unknown.

This TCR came from a man aged 18 to 29 in good health. Some clones in this sample may be carry-over from other donors' samples. The V and J genes are TRBV6-5 and TRBJ2-1, with D possibly matching TRBD2 (6 bases). The sequenced material came from naive CD4+ T cells from PBMCs. Subset defined: CD45RA+ positively selected. CDR3 amino acids: CASSYQGGQAHNEQFF. The CDR3 DNA is TGTGCCAGCAGTTACCAAGGAGGGCAAGCACACAATGAGCAGTTCTTC.